This T cell receptor (beta chain) was sequenced for a study of T cell changes during pregnancy in multiple sclerosis. Profiled with immunoSEQ multiplex PCR; TCRdb holds only in-frame clones, not every one. The sample includes roughly 60,000 clones, over 80% seen only once; the top ten take 0.55% to 0.65%. This clone was recorded once. The receptor was derived from a female donor with multiple sclerosis, enrolled in a pregnancy study. Here the sequenced sample was CD4+ T cells from peripheral blood mononuclear cells, taken in the first trimester of pregnancy.

CDR3 nucleotides: TGTGCCAGCAGCCTGGAGGTAGCTTCCTACGAGCAGTACTTC. Translated: CASSLEVASYEQYF. The chain carries TRBV5-4 and TRBJ2-7, with a weak D call TRBD2 (5 bases). The germline V gene encodes CDR1 SGHNT and CDR2 YYREEE (reference sequence). The CDR3 extends over 14 amino acids. The V end lost 4 bases, the J end lost 1 base, and 12 bases lay between the germline ends.